These 24 T cell receptor beta chains came from one sample sequenced in a study of cytomegalovirus exposure and HLA in healthy donors. This PCR relied on a set of 60 Vbeta primers and 13 Jbeta primers. Some clones are missing from TCRdb's copy, which holds only in-frame ones; the method was immunoSEQ multiplex PCR. The sample holds over 150,000 clones; just under 80% are singletons and the top ten take approximately 13%. The sequencing sample was made of PBMCs. The receptors stem from a woman aged 50 to 60 in good health and CMV-seropositive.

On this clone: Mismatch with germline at one junction end may stem from a read error. The V call is TRBV7-7, the J call TRBJ2-3; D is possibly TRBD1 (5 bases). Germline-derived CDR1 and CDR2 are SSHAT and FNYEAQ (reference sequence). The CDR3 is 13 amino acids. CDR3 residues: CASSSQGTDTQYF. CDR3 DNA sequence: TGTGCTAGCAGCTCACAGGGCACAGATACGCAGTATTTT.

The chain employs TRBV2 and TRBJ1-4; possible D gene TRBD1, 5 bases. The germline V gene has CDR1 SNHLY and CDR2 FYNNEI. V dropped 8 bases and J dropped 2 bases, with 12 bases sitting between them. The CDR3 is made up of 14 amino acids. In DNA, the CDR3 is TGTGCCAGCGCGCAGGGTTGGACTAATGAAAAACTGTTTTTT. Protein sequence: CASAQGWTNEKLFF.

This clone was counted once. This same CDR3 is encoded by further DNA sequences in the sample. The chain links TRBV6-5 to TRBJ2-1; TRBD2 agrees at 7 bases. V was clipped by 0 bases and J by 8 bases; unmatched bases: 10. In germline, CDR1 is MNHEY, CDR2 SVGAGI. The CDR3 consists of 16 residues. Here the CDR3 reads CASSYSTVGGSDEQFF. In DNA, the CDR3 is TGTGCCAGCAGTTACTCGACGGTGGGGGGGAGCGATGAGCAGTTCTTC.

The gene calls are TRBV6-1 and TRBJ1-6, with D unclear. Trimming took 1 base from V and 10 from J, leaving 8 bases between them. Germline loops: CDR1 MNHNS, CDR2 SASEGT. The CDR3 spans 13 residues. The CDR3 reads CASSEDERSPLHF. DNA of the CDR3: TGTGCCAGCAGTGAAGACGAGAGATCACCCCTCCACTTT.

The V and J genes are TRBV13 and TRBJ2-5, with 12 bases matching TRBD2. J lost 2 bases, V lost 0 bases, and 7 bases had no gene match. The CDR3 is 18 residues long. Germline V CDR1 and CDR2: PRHDT, FYEKMQ (reference sequence). CDR3 region: CASSLGRTSGGRQETQYF. The CDR3 DNA reads TGTGCCAGCAGCTTAGGTCGTACTAGCGGGGGGAGACAAGAGACCCAGTACTTC.

This clone has only a few counts. This rearrangement joins TRBV7-8 to TRBJ2-3; 15 bases fit TRBD2. The germline V gene encodes CDR1 SGHVS and CDR2 FQNEAQ. Trimming at V came to 5 bases and at J to 0 bases, leaving 12 bases not matched to a gene. This CDR3 spans 20 amino acids. This CDR3 reads CASSSRGLAGGPLSTDTQYF. CDR3 bases: TGTGCCAGCAGCAGCCGGGGACTAGCGGGGGGCCCCCTTAGCACAGATACGCAGTATTTT.

The V gene is TRBV6-6, the J gene TRBJ2-7, with a possible D match to TRBD2 (5 bases). This CDR3 spans 12 amino acids. Germline values: CDR1 MNHNY, CDR2 SVGAGI (reference sequence). The V end lost 6 bases, the J end lost 7 bases, and 13 bases lay between the germline ends. This CDR3 is CASRQSGGEQYF. The CDR3 nucleotides read TGTGCCAGCAGACAGTCGGGCGGGGAGCAGTACTTC.

The chain joins TRBV18 to TRBJ2-3; TRBD1 matches at 9 bases. The CDR3 consists of 16 residues. Germline loops: CDR1 KGHSH, CDR2 LQKENI. V was clipped by 3 bases and J by 3 bases; unmatched bases: 7. The CDR3: CASSPQMGTGTDTQYF. The CDR3 coding sequence is TGTGCCAGCTCACCCCAGATGGGGACAGGGACAGATACGCAGTATTTT.

The J gene is TRBJ2-5, the V gene TRBV4-1; D may be TRBD1 (6 bases). Germline values: CDR1 MGHRA, CDR2 YSYEKL. Between the trimmed V and J ends, which lost 4 bases and 1 base, there was a span of 16 bases. The CDR3 contains 16 residues. The CDR3 DNA is TGCGCCAGCAGCCTTAGTCCGTCCAGGGGCCAAGAGACCCAGTACTTC. Its protein product is CASSLSPSRGQETQYF.

Comments on this clone: One end of the junction does not line up with germline, which may come from a read error. Other DNA sequences in the same sample also yield this CDR3. The genes are TRBV19 and TRBJ1-4; D is ambiguous. The CDR3 runs 12 residues. Germline CDR1 and CDR2: LNHDA and SQIVND (reference sequence). CDR3 sequence reads: CASSMEGGKLFF. The CDR3 DNA sequence: TGTGCCAGTAGTATGGAGGGAGGAAAACTATTTTTT.

The V gene is TRBV9, the J gene TRBJ2-3, with 9 nucleotides matching TRBD2. This CDR3 spans 15 amino acids. In germline, CDR1 is SGDLS, CDR2 YYNGEE. The trim removed 1 base at V and 6 bases at J, leaving 6 bases unmatched. Here the CDR3 DNA reads TGTGCCAGCAGCGTAAATAGCGGGGGTACGGATACGCAGTATTTT. This codes for CASSVNSGGTDTQYF. Together with reference TRBV9 and TRBJ2-3, the CDR3 gives the full variable domain: DSGVTQTPKHLITATGQRVTLRCSPRSGDLSVYWYQQSLDQGLQFLIQYYNGEERAKGNILERFSAQQFPDLHSELNLSSLELGDSALYFCASSVNSGGTDTQYFGPGTRLTVL.

The chain is built from TRBV4-2 and TRBJ2-1; TRBD2 agrees at 7 bases. This CDR3 has 15 residues. Germline CDR1 and CDR2: LGHNA and YNFKEQ. V dropped 1 base and J dropped 2; count of bases not matched to a gene: 2. The CDR3 nucleotides are TGTGCCAGCAGCCAAGGGGCGGGGGCCTACAATGAGCAGTTCTTC. Its translation: CASSQGAGAYNEQFF.

V and J are TRBV10-2 and TRBJ2-1; maybe TRBD1 (5 bases). CDR3 size: 14 residues. Germline CDR1 WSHSY, CDR2 SAAADI. The ends were cut back, 0 bases at V and 8 bases at J, with 11 bases in the middle. The CDR3: CASSESKGADEQFF. The CDR3, as DNA: TGCGCCAGCAGTGAGTCGAAAGGGGCGGATGAGCAGTTCTTC.

The chain recombines TRBV7-2 with TRBJ2-7; the D gene is possibly TRBD2 (5 bases). Between the trimmed V and J ends, which lost 5 bases and 3 bases, there was a span of 11 bases. Germline V gene sequence: CDR1 SGHTA, CDR2 FQGNSA. The CDR3 has 13 residues. The CDR3 reads CASSHPGDYEQYF. The CDR3 DNA follows: TGTGCCAGCAGCCACCCCGGGGACTACGAGCAGTACTTC.

The chain carries TRBV29-1 and TRBJ1-4; unclear D gene. CDR3 length equals 12 residues. CDR1 and CDR2 (germline): SQVTM, ANQGSEA. Trimming removed 4 bases at V and 8 bases at J, with 11 bases between. The CDR3 DNA reads TGCAGCGTTGTGGTGAAAGCGGAAAAACTGTTTTTT. Its translation: CSVVVKAEKLFF.

This clone occurred a few times. The chain uses TRBV12-5 and TRBJ1-5, with 7 nucleotides matching TRBD1. V was clipped by 2 bases and J by 1 base; unmatched bases: 14. This CDR3 has 19 amino acids. In germline, CDR1 is LGHNT, CDR2 FRNRAP. For the CDR3, the DNA is TGTGCTAGTGGTTTGACGCAGTGGAGGGGGCGACGGAGCAATCAGCCCCAGCATTTT. Translating gives CASGLTQWRGRRSNQPQHF.

The V call is TRBV5-1, the J call TRBJ2-3; the match to TRBD2 covers 7 bases. The CDR3 is 16 amino acids. The germline V gene has CDR1 SGHRS and CDR2 YFSETQ. Germline trimming cut 1 base from V and 0 bases from J; bases unmatched to any gene: 5. In nucleotides, the CDR3 is TGCGCCAGCAGCTTGTGGTGGGGGGGTAGCACAGATACGCAGTATTTT. Translation: CASSLWWGGSTDTQYF.

This clone showed up just once. Other DNA sequences within the sample encode an identical CDR3. The rearrangement links TRBV11-3 to TRBJ2-2; weak D call: TRBD1 (7 bases). V gave up 0 bases and J gave up 3 bases, with 11 bases separating them. Germline CDR1 is SGHNT and CDR2 is YENEEA. The CDR3 sequence is 16 residues long. This chain's CDR3 is CASSLDQGGHTGELFF. DNA for the CDR3: TGTGCCAGCAGCTTAGATCAGGGGGGTCACACCGGGGAGCTGTTTTTT. Filled out from reference TRBV11-3 and TRBJ2-2, the complete variable domain reads EAGVVQSPRYKIIEKKQPVAFWCNPISGHNTLYWYLQNLGQGPELLIRYENEEAVDDSQLPKDRFSAERLKGVDSTLKIQPAELGDSAVYLCASSLDQGGHTGELFFGEGSRLTVL.

V is TRBV6-5 and J is TRBJ1-3; D not certain. Trimming cost V 2 bases and J 8 bases, with 10 bases left between them. CDR1 and CDR2 from the germline V gene are MNHEY and SVGAGI. The CDR3 covers 13 residues. CDR3 bases: TGTGCCAGCAGTTACGGACGGGGAGACACCATATATTTT. Encoded protein: CASSYGRGDTIYF.

V is TRBV11-2 and J is TRBJ2-7; 8 positions match TRBD1. V trimming: 5 bases; J trimming: 4 bases; junction bases outside the gene matches: 19. This CDR3 spans 18 amino acids. Germline V gene lookup returns CDR1 SGHAT and CDR2 FQNNGV. CDR3 loop: CASSTYFYPDRERYEQYF. CDR3 nucleotide sequence: TGTGCCAGCAGCACCTACTTTTACCCGGACAGGGAGAGATACGAGCAGTACTTC.

J is TRBJ2-5 and V is TRBV11-1, with 7 bases identical to TRBD1. The ends lost 1 base at V and 3 bases at J; junction bases unmatched: 5. CDR3 size: 15 residues. Germline CDR1 SGHAT, CDR2 FQDESV (reference sequence). Here the CDR3 reads CASSLEGGREETQYF. Here the CDR3 DNA reads TGTGCCAGCAGCTTAGAAGGGGGCCGAGAAGAGACCCAGTACTTC.

The chain recombines TRBV19 with TRBJ1-5; 7 bases are a match to TRBD1. The V segment lost 5 bases and the J segment 4 bases; nucleotides outside the gene matches: 8. Germline CDR1 reads LNHDA; CDR2 reads SQIVND (reference sequence). The CDR3 totals 15 residues. CDR3 sequence (DNA): TGTGCCAGTAGTTTCCTGACAGGGTGGAATCAGCCCCAGCATTTT. It yields the protein CASSFLTGWNQPQHF.

As to this clone: Here the CDR3 omits its conserved ending phenylalanine or tryptophan, so a read error is the likely source. The rearrangement joins TRBV4-1 to TRBJ1-1; D ambiguous. Trimming pared 4 bases from V and 0 bases from J, leaving 9 bases between. This CDR3 region has 14 residues. Per germline, CDR1 MGHRA and CDR2 YSYEKL. The CDR3, as DNA: TGCGCCAGCAGCCGAGCCGGGATGAACACTGAAGCTTTCCTT. Its translation: CASSRAGMNTEAFL.

The V and J genes are TRBV6-4 and TRBJ1-5, with TRBD1 matching 7 bases. V shed 6 bases and J 4 bases; nucleotides not matched to a gene: 9. From germline, CDR1 is MRHNA and CDR2 SNTAGT. The CDR3 is 15 amino acids. The CDR3 region is CASSQEAGGNQPQHF. DNA of the CDR3: TGTGCCAGCAGCCAAGAAGCAGGGGGGAATCAGCCCCAGCATTTT.